Listed below are T cell receptor beta chains from one sample, sequenced in a study of beta chain features in type 1 diabetes. Sequencing used immunoSEQ multiplex PCR; TCRdb keeps in-frame clones, though not all of them. The table records about 740,000 clones, 13% of them present only once. The sequenced sample was naive CD4+ T cells from blood. The receptor source for this set is a man aged 18 to 35 with type 1 diabetes. Each CDR3 is given with its conserved first and last residue. Each record gives: V gene, clone size, D gene, J gene, CDR3 DNA, CDR3 protein. The D gene is left open where the match is weak. Size is stated for part of the rows, as once, few or many counts, or as a class when the clone is expanded.

V: TRBV28; size: few; D: NA; J: TRBJ1-2; DNA: TGTGCCAGCAGCTTACCGGTGGGAGGCTACACCTTC; CDR3: CASSLPVGGYTF
V: TRBV29-1; size: few; D: NA; J: TRBJ1-3; DNA: TGCAGCGTCTCTAGGGCCTGGCCGGTCTCTGGAAACACCATATATTTT; CDR3: CSVSRAWPVSGNTIYF
V: TRBV5-6; size: NA; D: NA; J: TRBJ2-3; DNA: TGTGCCAGCAGCCTAAAGGCAGGGCCGTTCACAGATACGCAGTATTTT; CDR3: CASSLKAGPFTDTQYF
V: TRBV5-1; size: few; D: NA; J: TRBJ1-1; DNA: TGCGCCAGCAGCTTGGAAAACCTGAACACTGAAGCTTTCTTT; CDR3: CASSLENLNTEAFF
V: TRBV7-9; size: NA; D: NA; J: TRBJ2-3; DNA: TGTGCCAGCAGCTGGTCAGATACGCAGTATTTT; CDR3: CASSWSDTQYF
V: TRBV7-6; size: NA; D: TRBD1; J: TRBJ1-1; DNA: TGTGCCAGCAGCTTAGGGTTCCAGGGGGCTGAAGCTTTCTTT; CDR3: CASSLGFQGAEAFF
V: TRBV9; size: few; D: TRBD1; J: TRBJ2-7; DNA: TGTGCCAGCAGCGGGGGACAGGGGGCGTTCTACGAGCAGTACTTC; CDR3: CASSGGQGAFYEQYF
V: TRBV18; size: NA; D: TRBD1; J: TRBJ2-7; DNA: TGTGCCAGCTCACCCCCCGACAGGGCCGCCGCCGGCGAGCAGTACTTC; CDR3: CASSPPDRAAAGEQYF
V: TRBV7-2; size: once; D: TRBD1; J: TRBJ1-3; DNA: TGTGCCAGCAACCCAGACAGGGGCAGCTCTGGAAACACCATATATTTT; CDR3: CASNPDRGSSGNTIYF
V: TRBV4-1; size: few; D: TRBD1; J: TRBJ2-7; DNA: TGCGCCAGCAGCCAAGATGACAGGGTGATAACCTACGAGCAGTACTTC; CDR3: CASSQDDRVITYEQYF
V: TRBV10-3; size: few; D: TRBD1; J: TRBJ2-1; DNA: TGTGCCATCAGTGTGGGACAGGCTATCAATGAGCAGTTCTTC; CDR3: CAISVGQAINEQFF
V: TRBV29-1; size: NA; D: TRBD2; J: TRBJ2-6; DNA: TGCAGCGCTTGGACGGGACTAAACTCTGGGGCCAACGTCCTGACTTTC; CDR3: CSAWTGLNSGANVLTF
V: TRBV2; size: NA; D: NA; J: TRBJ1-1; DNA: TGTGCCAGCAGCCGCCAGGGGTGGACTGAAGCTTTCTTT; CDR3: CASSRQGWTEAFF
V: TRBV18; size: NA; D: NA; J: TRBJ2-3; DNA: TGTGCCAGCTCACGACTAGTAGTTCTTTCCACAGATACGCAGTATTTT; CDR3: CASSRLVVLSTDTQYF
V: TRBV7-2; size: few; D: TRBD1; J: TRBJ2-1; DNA: TGTGCCAGCAGCCCGGGACAGGGGGGTCGCAGTGAGCAGTTCTTC; CDR3: CASSPGQGGRSEQFF
V: TRBV13; size: NA; D: NA; J: TRBJ2-1; DNA: TGTGCCAGCAGCTGGGACTTCCCGCGTGAGCAGTTCTTC; CDR3: CASSWDFPREQFF
V: TRBV28; size: NA; D: NA; J: TRBJ1-2; DNA: TGTGCCAGCAGCCTTAGACTCGTCTATGGCTACACCTTC; CDR3: CASSLRLVYGYTF